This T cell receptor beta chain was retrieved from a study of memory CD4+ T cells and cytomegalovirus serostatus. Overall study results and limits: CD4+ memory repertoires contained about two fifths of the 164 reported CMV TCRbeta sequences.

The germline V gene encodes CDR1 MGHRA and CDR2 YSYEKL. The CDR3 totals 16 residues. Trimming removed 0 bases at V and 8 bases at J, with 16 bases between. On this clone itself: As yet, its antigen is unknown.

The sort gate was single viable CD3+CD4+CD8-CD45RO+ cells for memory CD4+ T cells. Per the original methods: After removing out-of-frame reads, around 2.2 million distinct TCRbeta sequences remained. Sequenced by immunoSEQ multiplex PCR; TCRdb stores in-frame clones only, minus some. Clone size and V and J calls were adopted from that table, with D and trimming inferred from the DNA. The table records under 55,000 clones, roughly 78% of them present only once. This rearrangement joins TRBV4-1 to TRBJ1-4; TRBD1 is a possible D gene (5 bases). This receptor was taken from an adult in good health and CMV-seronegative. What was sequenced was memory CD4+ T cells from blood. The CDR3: CASSQEVAGTSEKLFF. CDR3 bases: TGCGCCAGCAGCCAAGAAGTAGCGGGGACGTCCGAAAAACTGTTTTTT.